This T cell receptor beta chain was documented in a study of blood T cell repertoires in COVID-19. At the level of the study: COVID-19 samples from acute and convalescent phases originated in the United States, Italy and Spain. From T cells, B-cell-depleted T cells, or PBMCs came the material, which was cDNA or gDNA.

This clone appeared once. The authors' processing: Nucleated cell number was recorded as an estimate derived from reference gene primer amplification. Profiled with immunoSEQ multiplex PCR; TCRdb holds only in-frame clones, not every one. That table supplies the V and J calls and clone size; D and trimming were determined from the DNA. The repertoire holds approximately 76,000 clones, with 91% as singletons. Germline V gene data show CDR1 as SGHAT and CDR2 as FQNNGV. V was clipped by 4 bases and J by 0 bases; unmatched bases: 17. This CDR3 contains 19 residues. Source material: peripheral blood. This receptor was obtained from a human donor in a cohort sampled during active COVID-19. This chain uses TRBV11-2 with TRBJ1-1, with TRBD1 matching 7 bases. CDR3 DNA sequence: TGTGCCAGCAGCTCATCTGCGGCCCGGACAGGTTGGGTGAACACTGAAGCTTTCTTT. Translating it yields CASSSSAARTGWVNTEAFF.